This T cell receptor (beta chain) was documented in a study of tumor-infiltrating lymphocytes in primary liver carcinoma. On this clonotype itself: The germline gene is not matched at one end of the junction; a read error may be the cause.

CDR3 length: 19 residues. Germline V lookup: CDR1 SGHAT, CDR2 FQNNGV. The authors made TCR beta cDNA from approximately 500 ng total RNA with a constant-region primer. ARM-PCR was slightly modified, and three nested multiplex PCR rounds with it gave rise to the TCR beta libraries. The first two PCR rounds used TRBV1-TRBV30 primers with a Cbeta primer, 9 to 11 cycles each. TCRdb passed the multiplex PCR reads through MiXCR, listing each CDR3 protein once. The sample has about 110,000 distinct CDR3 sequences; approximately 82% are singletons. Co-extracting RNA and DNA was done with roughly 17-34 mg of unsorted bulk tissue as input.

This chain uses TRBV11-2 with TRBJ2-3; 12 bases are a match to TRBD2. The clonotype comes from a man between 40 and 49 years old with primary liver carcinoma and hepatitis B virus infection. What was sequenced was liver tumor tissue from sampling region 3. The subset here: tumor region T3, left-lateral pole. The CDR3 sequence is CVSSLSPRLAGERIDTQYF. The CDR3 nucleotides read TGTGTCAGCAGCCTATCGCCGAGACTAGCGGGGGAGAGGATAGATACGCAGTATTTT.